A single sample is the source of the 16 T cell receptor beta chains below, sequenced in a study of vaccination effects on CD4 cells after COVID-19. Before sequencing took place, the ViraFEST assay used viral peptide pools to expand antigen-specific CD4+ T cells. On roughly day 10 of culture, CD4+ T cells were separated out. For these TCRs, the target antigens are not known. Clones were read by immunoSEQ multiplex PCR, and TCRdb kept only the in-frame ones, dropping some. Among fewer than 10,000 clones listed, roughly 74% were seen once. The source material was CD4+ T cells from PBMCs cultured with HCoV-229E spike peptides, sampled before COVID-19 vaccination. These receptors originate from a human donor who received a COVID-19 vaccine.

The CDR3 DNA follows: TGTGCCAGCAGCCAGAATCTACTAGCCCCAGGGGAGACCCAGTACTTC. Translated, it gives CASSQNLLAPGETQYF. This chain links TRBV3-1 (or the pseudogene TRBV3-2) with TRBJ2-5; TRBD2 might be the D (6 bases). CDR3 size: 16 residues. Per the germline V gene, CDR1 is LGHDT and CDR2 is YNNKEL (reference sequence). The V gene lost 3 bases and the J gene lost 5 bases, with 19 bases spanning the gap.

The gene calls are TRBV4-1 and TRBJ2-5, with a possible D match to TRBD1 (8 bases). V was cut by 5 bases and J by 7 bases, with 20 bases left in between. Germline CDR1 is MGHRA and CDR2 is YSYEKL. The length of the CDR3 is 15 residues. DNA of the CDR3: TGCGCCAGCAGCGCACGGACGACAGGGGAGGGGACCCAGTACTTC. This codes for CASSARTTGEGTQYF.

The CDR3 region is CASSLVFTGLSYEQYF. DNA of the CDR3: TGTGCCAGCAGCTTAGTATTCACCGGACTCTCCTACGAGCAGTACTTC. This chain links TRBV7-2 with TRBJ2-7, with D maybe TRBD2 (5 bases). The germline CDR1 and CDR2 sequences are SGHTA and FQGNSA. This CDR3 has 16 amino acids. The V and J ends lost 1 base and 0 bases respectively, with 13 bases between them.

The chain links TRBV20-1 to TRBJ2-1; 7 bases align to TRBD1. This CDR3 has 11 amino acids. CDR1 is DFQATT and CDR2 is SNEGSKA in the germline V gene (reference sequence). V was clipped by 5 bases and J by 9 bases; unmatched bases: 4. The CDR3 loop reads CSAAPGGEQFF. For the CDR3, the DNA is TGCAGTGCTGCCCCAGGGGGTGAGCAGTTCTTC.

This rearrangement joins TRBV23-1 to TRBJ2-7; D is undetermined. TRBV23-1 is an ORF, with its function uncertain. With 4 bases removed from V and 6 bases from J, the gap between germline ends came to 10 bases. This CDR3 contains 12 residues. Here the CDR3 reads CASSLLYGEQYF. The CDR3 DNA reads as TGCGCCAGCAGTCTTTTGTACGGCGAGCAGTACTTC.

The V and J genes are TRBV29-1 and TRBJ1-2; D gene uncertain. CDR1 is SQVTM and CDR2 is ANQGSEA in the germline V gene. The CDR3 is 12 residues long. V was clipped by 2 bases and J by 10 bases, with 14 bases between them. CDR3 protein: CSVEPLPGSYTF. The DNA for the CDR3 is TGCAGCGTTGAACCACTCCCAGGCTCCTACACCTTC.

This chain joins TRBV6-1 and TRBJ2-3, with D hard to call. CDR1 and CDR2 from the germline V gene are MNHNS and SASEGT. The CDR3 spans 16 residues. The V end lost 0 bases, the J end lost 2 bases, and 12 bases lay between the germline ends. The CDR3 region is CASSEAQGYPTDTQYF. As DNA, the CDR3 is TGTGCCAGCAGTGAAGCGCAAGGCTATCCCACAGATACGCAGTATTTT.

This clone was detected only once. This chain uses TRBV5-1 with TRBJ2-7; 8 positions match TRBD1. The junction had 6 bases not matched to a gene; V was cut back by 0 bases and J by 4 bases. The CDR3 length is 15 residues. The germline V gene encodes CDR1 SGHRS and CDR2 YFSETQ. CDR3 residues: CASSLAGTGKYEQYF. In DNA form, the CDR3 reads TGCGCCAGCAGCTTGGCCGGGACAGGAAAATACGAGCAGTACTTC.

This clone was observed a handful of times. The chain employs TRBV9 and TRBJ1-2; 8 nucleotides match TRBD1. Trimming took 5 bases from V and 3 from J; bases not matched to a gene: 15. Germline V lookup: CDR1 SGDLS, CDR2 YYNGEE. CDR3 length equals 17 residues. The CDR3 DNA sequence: TGTGCCAGCAGGAACCCAAAAGCGGACAGGGCCCACTATGGCTACACCTTC. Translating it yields CASRNPKADRAHYGYTF. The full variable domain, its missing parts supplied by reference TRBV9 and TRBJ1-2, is DSGVTQTPKHLITATGQRVTLRCSPRSGDLSVYWYQQSLDQGLQFLIQYYNGEERAKGNILERFSAQQFPDLHSELNLSSLELGDSALYFCASRNPKADRAHYGYTFGSGTRLTVV.

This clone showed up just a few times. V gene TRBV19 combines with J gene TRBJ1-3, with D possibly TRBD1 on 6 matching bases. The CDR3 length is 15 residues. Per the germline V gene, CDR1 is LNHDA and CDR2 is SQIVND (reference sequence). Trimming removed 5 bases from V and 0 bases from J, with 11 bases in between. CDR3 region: CASSPTGPSGNTIYF. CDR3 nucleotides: TGTGCCAGTAGTCCTACAGGGCCCTCTGGAAACACCATATATTTT.

Written as DNA, the CDR3 is TGTGCCAGCAACGCAGGACAGGGTGGTTATGGCTACACCTTC. It encodes CASNAGQGGYGYTF. The J gene is TRBJ1-2, the V gene TRBV7-2; 8 nucleotides match TRBD1. Germline values: CDR1 SGHTA, CDR2 FQGNSA. The length of the CDR3 is 14 residues. V lost 7 bases, J lost 5 bases, and 9 bases stayed unmatched.

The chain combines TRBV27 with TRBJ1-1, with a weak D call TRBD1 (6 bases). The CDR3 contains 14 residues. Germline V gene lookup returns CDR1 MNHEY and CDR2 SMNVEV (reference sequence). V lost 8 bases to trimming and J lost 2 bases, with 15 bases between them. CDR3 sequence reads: CASFVKGTNTEAFF. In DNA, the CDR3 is TGTGCCAGCTTCGTTAAGGGGACAAACACTGAAGCTTTCTTT.

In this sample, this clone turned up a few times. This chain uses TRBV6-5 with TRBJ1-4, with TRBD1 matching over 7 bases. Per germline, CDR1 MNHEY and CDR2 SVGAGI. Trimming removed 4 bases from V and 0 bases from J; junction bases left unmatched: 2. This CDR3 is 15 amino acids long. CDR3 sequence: CASSLGGSTNEKLFF. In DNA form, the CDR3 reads TGTGCCAGCAGTTTAGGGGGCTCAACTAATGAAAAACTGTTTTTT.

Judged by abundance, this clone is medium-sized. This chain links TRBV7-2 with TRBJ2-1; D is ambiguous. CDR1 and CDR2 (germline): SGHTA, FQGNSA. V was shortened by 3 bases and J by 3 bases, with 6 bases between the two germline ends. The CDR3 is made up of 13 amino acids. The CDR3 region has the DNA TGTGCCAGCAGCTTCTATATCTACAATGAGCAGTTCTTC. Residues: CASSFYIYNEQFF.

Written as DNA, the CDR3 is TGTGCCACCAGTGATGGCGCCACAGATACGCAGTATTTT. This gives the protein CATSDGATDTQYF. The chain joins TRBV24-1 to TRBJ2-3; no firm D call. This CDR3 has 13 amino acids. V lost 3 bases, J lost 2 bases, and 5 bases lay in between. The germline V gene has CDR1 KGHDR and CDR2 SFDVKD.

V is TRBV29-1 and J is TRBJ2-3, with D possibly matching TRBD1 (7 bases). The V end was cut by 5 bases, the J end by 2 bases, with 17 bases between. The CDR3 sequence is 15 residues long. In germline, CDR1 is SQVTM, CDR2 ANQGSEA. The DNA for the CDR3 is TGCAGCGTTTCTACGGGGGACAGCCTCACAGATACGCAGTATTTT. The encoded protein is CSVSTGDSLTDTQYF.